The clone carrying this TCR beta chain has only a few counts. As yet, its antigen is unknown. The data were taken from a study of CD8 T cells in ankylosing spondylitis. The V gene's germline CDR1 is SNHLY and CDR2 FYNNEI. Unmatched junction bases numbered 5, after V lost 7 bases and J lost 5 bases. CDR3 length equals 13 residues. The authors made TCR beta libraries by quantitative 5'-RACE with molecular barcodes. TCRdb reprocessed the 5' RACE reads with MiXCR, giving one entry per CDR3 protein. The sample lists 500,000 to 550,000 distinct CDR3 sequences, about 12% seen once, with around 6.8% in the top ten. Study-level results: Characteristic of ankylosing spondylitis blood, it appeared, was a TCR beta motif comprising roughly 8 highly homologous variants. Significant enrichment of disease-linked clones was reported in matched ankylosing spondylitis synovial fluid.

What was sequenced was blood, either unsorted or a sorted T cell fraction (not recorded which). The chain joins TRBV2 to TRBJ2-5, with 9 positions matching TRBD1. The TCR originated in a male donor with ankylosing spondylitis. CDR3 sequence reads: CASIRDRDETQYF. The CDR3 coding sequence is TGTGCCAGCATAAGGGACAGGGACGAGACCCAGTACTTC.